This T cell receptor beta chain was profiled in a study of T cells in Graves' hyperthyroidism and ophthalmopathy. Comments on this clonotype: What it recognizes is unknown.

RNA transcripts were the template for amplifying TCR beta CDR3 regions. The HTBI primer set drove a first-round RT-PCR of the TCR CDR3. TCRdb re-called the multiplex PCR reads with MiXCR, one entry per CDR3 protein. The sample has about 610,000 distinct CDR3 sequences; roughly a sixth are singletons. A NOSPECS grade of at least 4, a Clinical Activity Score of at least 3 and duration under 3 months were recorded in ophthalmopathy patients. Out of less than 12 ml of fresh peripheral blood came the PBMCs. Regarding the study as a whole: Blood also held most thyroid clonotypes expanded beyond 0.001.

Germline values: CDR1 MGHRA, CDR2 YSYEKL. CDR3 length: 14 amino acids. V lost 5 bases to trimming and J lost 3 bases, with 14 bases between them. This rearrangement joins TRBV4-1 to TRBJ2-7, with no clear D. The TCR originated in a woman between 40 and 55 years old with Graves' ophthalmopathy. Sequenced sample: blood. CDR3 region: CASSFRHGSYEQYF. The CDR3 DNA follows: TGCGCCAGCAGCTTCCGGCACGGTAGCTACGAGCAGTACTTC.